This T cell receptor (beta chain) was captured in a study of T-cell reconstitution after alpha-beta-depleted transplantation in children. General study points: About two months after transplant, alpha-beta T cells reportedly came from several hundred expanded graft clones. It was surviving recipient T cells and thymic progenitors that gave some patients high TCRbeta diversity at day 60. The authors attributed T-cell counts and diversity one year after transplant mostly to newly produced T cells.

Germline V gives CDR1 DFQATT, CDR2 SNEGSKA (reference sequence). V lost 6 bases, J lost 5 bases, and 10 bases lay in between. The CDR3 sequence is 11 residues long. This clonotype was found a few times. Its matching antigen is unknown. The authors prepared the TCRbeta library with unique molecular identifiers. Each CDR3 protein gets one entry after TCRdb re-called the PCR reads with MiXCR. The data show about 640,000 distinct CDR3 sequences, 13% seen once. This sample comprised PBMCs, mostly from graft donor cells, obtained 360 days after TCRalphabeta/CD19-depleted stem cell transplant. The chain is built from TRBV20-1 and TRBJ2-5; D uncertain. This clonotype originated in a male patient younger than 18 who had a stem cell transplant for acute myeloid leukemia, so the T cells may come from the graft donor. CDR3 region: CSAMNLETQYF. Here the CDR3 DNA reads TGCAGTGCCATGAATCTCGAGACCCAGTACTTC.